Ten or more counts support the clone carrying this T cell receptor beta chain. The antigen is undetermined. A sample-barcoded 5' primer and a J-beta primer mix were used in a second PCR of about 7 to 12 cycles. One entry per CDR3 protein results from TCRdb running MiXCR on the 5' RACE reads. The repertoire holds approximately 810,000 distinct CDR3 sequences, with around 30% as singletons. The source of the sample is a study of blood T cells in healthy people across ages. Samples had at least 7 million PBMCs isolated from them. Study outcomes and limitations: Whereas aged donors had fewer naive CD4+ cells, long-lived donors had more of them and higher diversity.

Germline assignment: CDR1 SGHTA and CDR2 FQGNSA. The CDR3 is made up of 15 amino acids. J gave up 5 bases and V 2 bases, and 6 bases lay outside the gene matches. The chain has TRBV7-2 and TRBJ2-7, with TRBD1 matching 10 bases. The origin of this receptor is a woman older than 75 in good health. Sequencing was done on a sample of blood. CDR3 sequence reads: CASSLTRDRGHEQYF. The CDR3 DNA reads TGTGCCAGCAGCTTAACCCGGGACAGGGGCCACGAGCAGTACTTC.